These 23 T cell receptor beta chains came from one sample sequenced in a study of T cells in Graves' hyperthyroidism and ophthalmopathy. Amplification of TCR beta CDR3 regions used RNA as the template. The study used the HTBI primer set for a first-round RT-PCR of the TCR CDR3. TCRdb used MiXCR to reprocess the multiplex PCR reads, holding one entry per CDR3 protein. Among a few hundred thousand distinct CDR3 sequences listed, about 15% were seen once. The material sequenced was blood. The source of these receptors is a woman aged 25-40 years with Graves' hyperthyroidism.

This clonotype has at least ten counts. The chain couples TRBV30 to TRBJ2-7, with D possibly matching TRBD2 (5 bases). Germline assignment: CDR1 GTSNPN and CDR2 SVGIG (reference sequence). There are 13 residues in the CDR3. V was trimmed by 1 base and J by 4 bases, leaving 11 bases between them. Here the CDR3 reads CAWSASKVYEQYF. CDR3 bases: TGTGCCTGGAGTGCTAGCAAGGTATACGAGCAGTACTTC.

The V and J genes are TRBV16 and TRBJ2-1; D could derive from TRBD1 or TRBD2 (7 bases each). Trimming shortened V by 1 base and J by 4 bases, and 17 bases separated the two germline ends. CDR1 and CDR2 (germline): KGHSY, FQNENV. CDR3 size: 17 residues. CDR3 in amino acids: CASSQLPGGDLYNEQFF. CDR3 DNA: TGTGCCAGCAGCCAATTGCCAGGGGGGGATCTTTACAATGAGCAGTTCTTC.

J is TRBJ1-4 and V is TRBV20-1; tentatively, D is TRBD1 (6 bases). This CDR3 comprises 20 residues. CDR1 and CDR2 from the germline V gene are DFQATT and SNEGSKA (reference sequence). The V gene lost 6 bases and the J gene lost 4 bases, with 33 bases spanning the gap. CDR3 bases: TGCAGTGCCACAAATGCTCATATAGGTCGGGCGGACAGCGTTAATGAAAAACTGTTTTTT. It encodes CSATNAHIGRADSVNEKLFF.

This clonotype has at least ten counts. V and J are TRBV7-2 and TRBJ2-7; TRBD2 matches 8 bases. J was trimmed by 1 base and V by 1 base; bases with no gene match: 18. From germline, CDR1 is SGHTA and CDR2 FQGNSA. The CDR3 is made up of 20 amino acids. CDR3 bases: TGTGCCAGCAGCTTAGGAATTCGGGGTCGCGGGAGGACCTTTTCCTACGAGCAGTACTTC. This gives the protein CASSLGIRGRGRTFSYEQYF. Variable domain in full (rest from reference TRBV7-2 and TRBJ2-7): GAGVSQSPSNKVTEKGKDVELRCDPISGHTALYWYRQSLGQGLEFLIYFQGNSAPDKSGLPSDRFSAERTGGSVSTLTIQRTQQEDSAVYLCASSLGIRGRGRTFSYEQYFGPGTRLTVT.

The rearrangement joins TRBV11-2 to TRBJ2-3; D is possibly TRBD2 (5 bases). The germline V gene has CDR1 SGHAT and CDR2 FQNNGV. Deletions cut 5 bases from V and 1 base from J, with 16 bases between. The CDR3 contains 16 residues. CDR3 in amino acids: CASSLLRGSGTDTQYF. The CDR3 DNA follows: TGTGCCAGCAGCCTCTTACGGGGTAGCGGCACAGATACGCAGTATTTT.

The table lists this clonotype with many counts. The rearrangement uses TRBV20-1 and TRBJ2-3; 7 bases match TRBD2. The CDR3 length is 12 residues. Trimming took 5 bases from V and 1 from J; bases not matched to a gene: 0. Germline CDR1 DFQATT, CDR2 SNEGSKA (reference sequence). CDR3 protein: CSAGGGTDTQYF. In DNA, the CDR3 is TGCAGTGCTGGGGGGGGCACAGATACGCAGTATTTT.

This clonotype was picked up many times. This chain uses TRBV3-1 with TRBJ2-5; D might be TRBD2 (6 bases). The CDR3 is made up of 16 amino acids. V dropped 4 bases and J dropped 4 bases, with 19 bases sitting between them. CDR1 and CDR2 from the germline V gene are LGHDT and YNNKEL (reference sequence). The CDR3 sequence: CASSRFGTPEGETQYF. CDR3 nucleotide sequence: TGTGCCAGCAGCCGCTTCGGGACTCCTGAGGGAGAGACCCAGTACTTC.

This chain joins TRBV28 and TRBJ2-7, with 8 nucleotides matching TRBD1. CDR3 length: 14 amino acids. CDR1 MDHEN and CDR2 SYDVKM come from the germline V gene. V gave up 5 bases and J gave up 3 bases; unmatched junction bases: 6. For the CDR3, the DNA is TGTGCCAGCAGTCCCCAGGGGGCAGACTACGAGCAGTACTTC. Encoded protein: CASSPQGADYEQYF.

This clonotype was picked up a small number of times. The chain uses TRBV6-5 and TRBJ1-6; TRBD1 matches at 12 bases. The CDR3 runs 18 residues. The junction had 7 bases not matched to a gene; V was cut back by 2 bases and J by 5 bases. Germline CDR1 MNHEY, CDR2 SVGAGI. The CDR3, as DNA: TGTGCCAGCAGTTACCCACGAGGGACAGGGGGCAATAATTCACCCCTCCACTTT. This encodes CASSYPRGTGGNNSPLHF.

This clonotype has at least ten counts. The J gene is TRBJ1-2, the V gene TRBV5-1, with D tentatively TRBD1 (5 bases). The CDR3 loop spans 11 amino acids. Germline V gene sequence: CDR1 SGHRS, CDR2 YFSETQ. Trimming stripped 1 base from V and 8 bases from J, with 6 bases between. The CDR3 loop reads CASSLKGGYTF. The DNA of the CDR3 is TGCGCCAGCAGCTTGAAGGGGGGCTACACCTTC.

This clonotype was seen repeatedly, ten times or more. The chain links TRBV12-3 or TRBV12-4 to TRBJ2-7, with 8 bases matching TRBD1. This CDR3 spans 17 amino acids. Trimming removed 6 bases from V and 4 bases from J; junction bases left unmatched: 17. Here the CDR3 DNA reads TGTGCCAGCAGCCAACGAACCGGGACAGGAGCACCATACGAGCAGTACTTC. It specifies CASSQRTGTGAPYEQYF.

This clonotype was seen at least ten times. CDR3 loop: CASSANSHQNSPLHF. CDR3 DNA sequence: TGTGCCAGCAGTGCTAACAGCCACCAAAATTCACCCCTCCACTTT. V is TRBV2 and J is TRBJ1-6; D is ambiguous. The germline CDR1 and CDR2 sequences are SNHLY and FYNNEI. The CDR3 contains 15 residues. Trimming took 4 bases from V and 7 from J, leaving 14 bases between them.

The table lists this clonotype with many counts. The chain combines TRBV29-1 with TRBJ2-7; D possibly corresponds to TRBD2 (6 bases). The germline V gene has CDR1 SQVTM and CDR2 ANQGSEA. The CDR3 consists of 14 residues. Trimming cost V 5 bases and J 1 base, with 15 bases left between them. The CDR3 sequence is CSVFGGGGSYEQYF. The DNA of the CDR3 is TGCAGCGTTTTTGGGGGTGGGGGGTCCTACGAGCAGTACTTC.

In this sample, this clonotype turned up a few times. V usage is TRBV3-1 and J usage is TRBJ1-6, with 10 bases that match TRBD1. This CDR3 spans 16 amino acids. Germline CDR1 reads LGHDT; CDR2 reads YNNKEL (reference sequence). J lost 8 bases, V lost 2 bases, and 6 bases had no gene match. The CDR3 region is CASSQPSGTGDSPLHF. As DNA, the CDR3 is TGTGCCAGCAGCCAACCATCCGGGACAGGGGATTCACCCCTCCACTTT.

The chain combines TRBV6-9 with TRBJ2-1; 12 bases are a match to TRBD2. With V trimmed by 4 bases and J by 2 bases, 12 bases remained unmatched. Per germline, CDR1 MNHGY and CDR2 SVAAGI. The CDR3 sequence is 19 residues long. The CDR3 DNA is TGTGCCAGCAGTTCTCCGGGGACTAGCGGGCGATTTACCTACAATGAGCAGTTCTTC. Protein product: CASSSPGTSGRFTYNEQFF.

This clonotype was recorded many times. The V call is TRBV28, the J call TRBJ2-7, with D possibly being TRBD2 (6 bases). Germline CDR1 reads MDHEN; CDR2 reads SYDVKM. CDR3 size: 15 residues. Trimming left V 6 bases short and J 3 bases short, with 18 bases between. The CDR3: CASSHGGSRVYEQYF. The DNA of the CDR3 is TGTGCCAGCAGCCACGGAGGGTCTAGAGTCTACGAGCAGTACTTC.

This clonotype has only a few counts. The CDR3 is CSVPTTPEQFF. The DNA for the CDR3 is TGCAGCGTACCCACGACCCCTGAGCAGTTCTTC. V usage is TRBV29-1 and J usage is TRBJ2-1; D is uncertain. Germline CDR1 reads SQVTM; CDR2 reads ANQGSEA. The CDR3 runs 11 residues. Trimming left V 6 bases short and J 9 bases short, with 12 bases between.

CDR3: CSARDKTGARNQPQHF. In DNA form, the CDR3 reads TGCAGTGCTAGAGACAAGACAGGGGCACGGAATCAGCCCCAGCATTTT. This sequence joins TRBV20-1 and TRBJ1-5; 8 bases match TRBD1. The germline V gene has CDR1 DFQATT and CDR2 SNEGSKA (reference sequence). The CDR3 totals 16 residues. V trimming: 0 bases; J trimming: 4 bases; junction bases outside the gene matches: 8.

In this sample, this clonotype turned up a few times. The chain combines TRBV5-6 with TRBJ2-7, with TRBD2 matching over 9 bases. The V gene end was trimmed by 4 bases and the J gene end by 2 bases; junction bases not matched to a gene: 7. The CDR3 runs 15 residues. Germline CDR1 and CDR2: SGHDT and YYEEEE. CDR3 sequence: CASSETSGRAYEQYF. The DNA for the CDR3 is TGTGCCAGCAGCGAGACTAGCGGAAGAGCCTACGAGCAGTACTTC.

The chain employs TRBV7-9 and TRBJ2-4; tentatively, D is TRBD1 (6 bases). The CDR3 sequence is 16 residues long. Germline V gene sequence: CDR1 SEHNR, CDR2 FQNEAQ (reference sequence). V gave up 1 base and J gave up 0 bases, with 10 bases separating them. CDR3 in DNA: TGTGCCAGCAGCTTAGTCGGACAGAGAGCCAAAAACATTCAGTACTTC. Translating gives CASSLVGQRAKNIQYF.

This clonotype has at least ten counts. The gene calls are TRBV2 and TRBJ2-3, with D hard to call. The germline V and J ends were trimmed by 3 bases and 0 bases, with 7 bases remaining between them. CDR1 SNHLY and CDR2 FYNNEI come from the germline V gene. This CDR3 is 14 amino acids long. CDR3 sequence reads: CASSEALSTDTQYF. Here the CDR3 DNA reads TGTGCCAGCAGTGAGGCTTTAAGCACAGATACGCAGTATTTT.

This clonotype has at least ten counts. J is TRBJ2-1 and V is TRBV24-1; 11 bases line up with TRBD2. V lost 4 bases to trimming and J lost 0 bases; unmatched junction nucleotides: 10. CDR3 length equals 19 residues. Germline V gene data show CDR1 as KGHDR and CDR2 as SFDVKD. CDR3 coding DNA: TGTGCCACCAGTGAATCCGGGACTAGCGGCGGCGGCTCCTACAATGAGCAGTTCTTC. Amino acids: CATSESGTSGGGSYNEQFF.

This clonotype was detected many times. The rearrangement uses TRBV7-2 and TRBJ2-7; maybe TRBD1 (5 bases). This CDR3 is built from 14 residues. Germline CDR1 and CDR2: SGHTA and FQGNSA. V lost 3 bases and J lost 0, with 9 bases in between. CDR3 sequence: CASSFQGTSYEQYF. CDR3 DNA: TGTGCCAGCAGCTTTCAGGGAACCTCCTACGAGCAGTACTTC.